Each of the 19 T cell receptor beta chains below was sequenced from the same sample in a study of human T cells and chemical hapten exposure. In TCRdb, the RACE reads were re-called with MiXCR into one record per CDR3 protein. The sample comprises about 89,000 distinct CDR3 sequences, around 10% of which are singletons, and 2.2% rests with the top ten. The time point here: patch test 2, 6 weeks after DPC sensitization. Treatment of the sample: therapeutic diphenylcyclopropenone sensitization with weekly scalp DPC. Sequencing used whole blood, obtained in connection with sensitization to the hapten diphenylcyclopropenone (DPC). Every receptor here comes from a man aged 35 to 55 with alopecia areata. Some clones in this sample may be carry-over from other donors' samples.

The chain links TRBV20-1 to TRBJ1-6; D is perhaps TRBD1 (5 bases). The CDR3 runs 13 residues. Germline assignment: CDR1 DFQATT and CDR2 SNEGSKA (reference sequence). Between the trimmed V and J ends, which lost 6 bases and 8 bases, there was a span of 14 bases. CDR3 bases: TGCAGTGCGACCACGGGGCAGGATTCACCCCTCCACTTT. It specifies CSATTGQDSPLHF.

The gene calls are TRBV5-4 and TRBJ1-2; D is uncertain. V shed 5 bases and J shed 2 bases, with 10 bases lying between them. There are 13 residues in the CDR3. CDR1 is SGHNT, CDR2 YYREEE, per germline (reference sequence). The CDR3 bases are TGTGCCAGCAGTTCGGACTGGAACTATGGCTACACCTTC. Protein: CASSSDWNYGYTF.

This clonotype was observed a handful of times. The rearrangement links TRBV12-3 or TRBV12-4 to TRBJ2-1, with D hard to call. The CDR3 sequence is 16 residues long. V lost 0 bases and J 1 base, leaving 10 bases between the germline ends. The CDR3 DNA follows: TGTGCCAGCAGTTTAGCGCTCGCAGCTTCCTACAATGAGCAGTTCTTC. Its translation is CASSLALAASYNEQFF.

This clonotype has just one count. The rearrangement uses TRBV20-1 and TRBJ2-1; tentatively, D is TRBD2 (5 bases). Germline assignment: CDR1 DFQATT and CDR2 SNEGSKA (reference sequence). V gave up 1 base and J gave up 2 bases, with 12 bases separating them. The CDR3 length is 15 residues. In nucleotides, the CDR3 is TGCAGTGCTAGAGTGTACGGACTTACCTACAATGAGCAGTTCTTC. Translating gives CSARVYGLTYNEQFF.

The chain carries TRBV27 and TRBJ2-2; TRBD1 might be the D (5 bases). CDR3 size: 13 residues. CDR1 is MNHEY and CDR2 is SMNVEV in the germline V gene (reference sequence). V lost 7 bases and J lost 3, with 9 bases in between. This CDR3 is CASTREDTGELFF. DNA for the CDR3: TGTGCCAGCACCAGGGAAGACACCGGGGAGCTGTTTTTT.

At least ten counts were recorded for this clonotype. The chain joins TRBV27 to TRBJ1-5, with 7 bases matching TRBD1. The length of the CDR3 is 15 residues. CDR1 is MNHEY and CDR2 is SMNVEV in the germline V gene (reference sequence). The V segment lost 2 bases and the J segment 4 bases; nucleotides outside the gene matches: 5. The CDR3 region is CASSLKTGRNQPQHF. CDR3 coding DNA: TGTGCCAGCAGTTTAAAGACAGGGAGGAATCAGCCCCAGCATTTT.

This clonotype was observed at least ten times. This chain uses TRBV20-1 with TRBJ1-4; weak D call: TRBD1 (5 bases). This CDR3 region has 13 residues. V was cut by 2 bases and J by 8 bases, with 12 bases left in between. The germline gives CDR1 DFQATT, CDR2 SNEGSKA (reference sequence). CDR3 coding DNA: TGCAGTGCTAGATGGGGGATTGAAGAAAAACTGTTTTTT. Amino acid sequence: CSARWGIEEKLFF.

This clonotype was detected ten times or more. This chain connects TRBV5-4 to TRBJ1-4; 8 nucleotides align to TRBD1. The V gene's germline CDR1 is SGHNT and CDR2 YYREEE (reference sequence). The CDR3 consists of 14 residues. The junction had 7 bases not matched to a gene; V was cut back by 4 bases and J by 8 bases. The CDR3 protein is CASSRDRGEEKLFF. The CDR3 nucleotides are TGTGCCAGCAGCCGTGACAGGGGTGAGGAAAAACTGTTTTTT.

This clonotype was seen a handful of times. The J gene is TRBJ2-7, the V gene TRBV6-2 or TRBV6-3; TRBD1 matches at 7 bases. Germline loops: CDR1 MNHEY, CDR2 SVGEGT. The CDR3 has 14 amino acids. V gave up 4 bases and J gave up 2 bases; unmatched junction bases: 5. The CDR3 DNA is TGTGCCAGCAGTTCGACAGGGTGGACCTACGAGCAGTACTTC. Amino acid sequence: CASSSTGWTYEQYF.

The CDR3 sequence is CASSLVQTGLGQYV. Written as DNA, the CDR3 is TGCGCCAGCAGCTTGGTCCAGACAGGATTGGGGCAGTACGTC. The genes are TRBV5-1 and TRBJ2-7, with D perhaps TRBD1 (6 bases). Germline V CDR1 and CDR2: SGHRS, YFSETQ. V lost 0 bases and J lost 9, with 16 bases in between. The CDR3 covers 14 residues.

This clonotype was counted only a few times. The V and J genes are TRBV20-1 and TRBJ2-3; TRBD2 agrees at 10 bases. V trimming: 6 bases; J trimming: 1 base; junction bases outside the gene matches: 7. The germline gives CDR1 DFQATT, CDR2 SNEGSKA (reference sequence). The CDR3 is 15 amino acids. The CDR3 reads CSATSGTSGTDTQYF. The CDR3 DNA reads TGCAGTGCCACATCCGGGACTAGCGGCACAGATACGCAGTATTTT.

Regarding this clonotype: Relative to the germline gene, one junction end is altered; a read error may explain this. The chain carries TRBV4-2 and TRBJ2-5; 10 bases are shared with TRBD2. Germline CDR1 reads LGHNA; CDR2 reads YNFKEQ. CDR3 length: 15 residues. The CDR3 here is CASSQDFPSGGGRWF. The CDR3 bases are TGTGCCAGCAGCCAAGATTTTCCTAGCGGGGGTGGTAGGTGGTTC.

The chain carries TRBV28 and TRBJ2-5, with 10 bases identical to TRBD1. The germline V gene has CDR1 MDHEN and CDR2 SYDVKM. V lost 8 bases and J lost 5; bases outside the gene matches: 5. The CDR3 has 13 residues. CDR3 nucleotide sequence: TGTGCCAGCGAGACAGGGGGCTTTGAGACCCAGTACTTC. Its translation: CASETGGFETQYF.

This chain joins TRBV6-2 or TRBV6-3 and TRBJ2-1; 9 positions match TRBD1. Germline assignment: CDR1 MNHEY and CDR2 SVGEGT. This CDR3 is 11 amino acids long. The V segment lost 6 bases and the J segment 16 bases; nucleotides outside the gene matches: 7. For the CDR3, the DNA is TGTGCCAGCAGCCCCGGGACAGGGTTCTTCTTC. It codes for CASSPGTGFFF.

The J gene is TRBJ1-1, the V gene TRBV28; no definite D call. The CDR3 extends over 12 amino acids. The germline CDR1 and CDR2 sequences are MDHEN and SYDVKM. Trimming shortened V by 1 base and J by 3 bases, and 3 bases separated the two germline ends. Here the CDR3 reads CASSLSDTEAFF. The DNA of the CDR3 is TGTGCCAGCAGTTTATCGGACACTGAAGCTTTCTTT.

The CDR3 nucleotides read TGCAGTGCTAGTAAGGGAACTGGAAACACCATATATTTT. This gives the protein CSASKGTGNTIYF. This chain uses TRBV20-1 with TRBJ1-3, with unresolved D. Trimming shortened V by 3 bases and J by 2 bases, and 8 bases separated the two germline ends. The CDR3 has 13 amino acids. Germline loops: CDR1 DFQATT, CDR2 SNEGSKA (reference sequence).

This clonotype was recorded a few times. The rearrangement uses TRBV7-8 and TRBJ2-7, with D uncertain. CDR3 length: 12 amino acids. Germline V gives CDR1 SGHVS, CDR2 FQNEAQ. Trimming left V 5 bases short and J 7 bases short, with 12 bases between. Here the CDR3 DNA reads TGTGCCAGCAGCCTAGGGAAAAAGGAGCAGTACGTC. Protein: CASSLGKKEQYV.

This clonotype appeared a few times. This rearrangement joins TRBV5-6 to TRBJ2-5; D is unclear. Germline loops: CDR1 SGHDT, CDR2 YYEEEE. CDR3 size: 13 residues. V gave up 6 bases and J gave up 3 bases, with 12 bases separating them. The CDR3, as DNA: TGTGCCAGCACCCCACAACCCAAAGAGACCCAGTACTTC. Protein product: CASTPQPKETQYF.

This clonotype was observed a few times. V and J are TRBV12-3 or TRBV12-4 and TRBJ1-3; 8 nucleotides agree with TRBD1. CDR3 length: 15 residues. V lost 6 bases to trimming and J lost 8 bases; unmatched junction nucleotides: 12. The CDR3 is CASSHVGQGKDTIYF. The CDR3 DNA reads TGTGCCAGCAGCCACGTCGGACAGGGTAAAGACACCATATATTTT.